The rows below give T cell receptor beta chains drawn from one sample of a study of technical replicates of blood from a few donors. Using immunoSEQ multiplex PCR, the repertoire was profiled, and TCRdb retains in-frame clones only, with some absent. The sample has 91,000 or so clones, 95% seen once. Input material: T cells isolated from PBMCs. These TCRs come from a human donor in good health. CDR3s include the opening cysteine and the closing phenylalanine or tryptophan. Fields, in order: clone size, D gene, J gene, CDR3 length, V gene, CDR3 protein, CDR3 DNA. A D gene is named only where the DNA matches it firmly. A row's size may be missing; if present it is once, few, many or a size class.

NA,NA,TRBJ2-3,13,TRBV13,CASSSPAGGTQYF,TGTGCCAGCAGCTCCCCAGCGGGTGGAACGCAGTATTTT
NA,NA,TRBJ2-3,15,TRBV7-9,CASSLVGGAPNTQYF,TGTGCCAGCAGCTTAGTTGGGGGGGCACCCAATACGCAGTATTTT
NA,TRBD1,TRBJ1-2,16,TRBV5-1,CASSLASGQRFYGYTF,TGCGCCAGCAGCTTGGCTTCGGGACAGAGATTCTATGGCTACACCTTC
NA,NA,TRBJ1-4,12,TRBV7-9,CASSPGSEKLFF,TGTGCCAGCAGCCCGGGGTCCGAAAAACTGTTTTTT
NA,TRBD1,TRBJ2-7,15,TRBV2,CASRKGQASSYEQYF,TGTGCCAGCAGAAAGGGACAGGCTAGCTCCTACGAGCAGTACTTC
NA,NA,TRBJ2-7,14,TRBV18,CASSTRGGHREQYF,TGTGCCAGCTCAACTAGGGGGGGCCATAGGGAGCAGTACTTC
NA,TRBD2,TRBJ2-1,15,TRBV4-2,CASSQRGGLLDEQFF,TGTGCCAGCAGCCAGCGGGGGGGCTTGTTAGATGAGCAGTTCTTC
NA,NA,TRBJ2-1,13,TRBV19,CASSSGPYNEQFF,TGTGCCAGTAGTAGCGGGCCCTACAATGAGCAGTTCTTC
NA,NA,TRBJ2-5,12,TRBV29-1,CSGETDQETQYF,TGCAGCGGGGAGACGGACCAAGAGACCCAGTACTTC
NA,NA,TRBJ1-1,14,TRBV9,CASSPQGFVTEAFF,TGTGCCAGCAGCCCCCAGGGGTTCGTCACTGAAGCTTTCTTT
NA,NA,TRBJ1-2,16,TRBV15,CATSRHRETGAGGYTF,TGTGCCACCAGCAGACATAGGGAAACAGGTGCCGGCGGCTACACCTTC
NA,TRBD2,TRBJ2-1,17,TRBV28,CASRGLAGGPGVDEQFF,TGTGCCAGCAGGGGACTAGCGGGAGGGCCTGGCGTCGATGAGCAGTTCTTC
once,TRBD2,TRBJ2-1,15,TRBV11-3,CASSTRGTNGNEQFF,TGTGCCAGCAGCACCCGAGGGACTAATGGCAATGAGCAGTTCTTC
NA,NA,TRBJ1-5,15,TRBV28,CASSSSQGSNQPQHF,TGTGCCAGCAGCTCCTCCCAGGGTAGCAATCAGCCCCAGCATTTT
NA,NA,TRBJ2-5,15,TRBV18,CASSPQTKSGETQYF,TGTGCCAGCTCACCCCAAACGAAATCAGGGGAGACCCAGTACTTC
NA,NA,TRBJ2-2,12,TRBV15,CAAGQVAGELFF,TGTGCCGCCGGCCAGGTGGCCGGGGAGCTGTTTTTT
NA,TRBD2,TRBJ2-1,16,TRBV28,CASSSGLPIIPNEQFF,TGTGCCAGCAGTTCGGGACTACCGATAATCCCCAATGAGCAGTTCTTC
once,TRBD1,TRBJ1-1,17,TRBV5-1,CASSTKDQGAHKERAFF,TGCGCCAGCAGTACTAAAGATCAGGGGGCGCATAAGGAACGAGCTTTCTTT
NA,TRBD2,TRBJ2-3,16,TRBV28,CASSTLAGGPQDTQYF,TGTGCCAGCAGCACCCTAGCGGGAGGGCCACAGGATACGCAGTATTTT
NA,NA,TRBJ1-4,12,TRBV27,CASSSQGLRLFF,TGTGCCAGCAGTTCTCAGGGGCTTCGACTGTTTTTT
NA,NA,TRBJ1-1,15,TRBV28,CASSSGGLADTEAFF,TGTGCCAGCAGTTCGGGGGGGCTGGCGGACACTGAAGCTTTCTTT
NA,NA,TRBJ1-2,19,TRBV21-1,CASSKGVWGTGGPSHGYTF,TGTGCCAGCAGCAAAGGGGTTTGGGGGACAGGGGGCCCCTCCCATGGCTACACCTTC
NA,NA,TRBJ1-4,13,TRBV7-2,CASTRSPNEKLFF,TGTGCCAGCACCCGGAGCCCCAATGAAAAACTGTTTTTT
NA,NA,TRBJ2-2,12,TRBV19,CASLRGAGELFF,TGTGCCAGCCTGCGAGGAGCCGGGGAGCTGTTTTTT
NA,TRBD2,TRBJ2-7,15,TRBV10-3,CAISEQAGGVYEQYF,TGTGCCATCAGTGAGCAAGCGGGAGGGGTTTACGAGCAGTACTTC
NA,TRBD1,TRBJ2-5,13,TRBV2,CASSAQGAETQYF,TGTGCCAGCAGTGCACAGGGGGCGGAGACCCAGTACTTC
NA,TRBD1,TRBJ2-5,14,TRBV28,CASQKPGQQETQYF,TGTGCCAGCCAAAAACCGGGACAGCAAGAGACCCAGTACTTC
NA,NA,TRBJ1-5,15,TRBV28,CASSLLHHGVQPQHF,TGTGCCAGCAGTTTATTACACCACGGGGTTCAGCCCCAGCATTTT
NA,NA,TRBJ2-7,12,TRBV10-2,CASRAPGYEQYF,TGCGCCAGCAGGGCCCCGGGGTACGAGCAGTACTTC
once,TRBD2,TRBJ2-3,16,TRBV7-9,CASSRGASGTSDTQYF,TGTGCCAGCAGCCGAGGTGCTAGCGGAACCTCAGATACGCAGTATTTT
once,NA,TRBJ1-3,14,TRBV5-4,CASSPGVSGNTIYF,TGTGCCAGCAGCCCGGGGGTCTCTGGAAACACCATATATTTT
NA,TRBD2,TRBJ2-7,17,TRBV28,CASSSGLAGGLDYEQYF,TGTGCCAGCAGTTCGGGACTAGCGGGGGGGCTAGACTACGAGCAGTACTTC
NA,NA,TRBJ1-1,13,TRBV5-6,CASSGGTRGEAFF,TGTGCCAGCAGCGGGGGGACGCGAGGAGAAGCTTTCTTT
NA,TRBD1,TRBJ1-2,13,TRBV12-5,CAVLGQGYYGYTF,TGTGCCGTCCTGGGACAGGGATATTATGGCTACACCTTC
NA,NA,TRBJ1-1,14,TRBV18,CASSPGQGHTEAFF,TGTGCCAGCTCACCGGGGCAGGGCCACACTGAAGCTTTCTTT
once,NA,TRBJ1-5,14,TRBV5-1,CASSLGQVGQPQHF,TGCGCCAGCAGCTTGGGGCAGGTTGGTCAGCCCCAGCATTTT
NA,NA,TRBJ1-2,13,TRBV19,CASSISQDYGYTF,TGTGCCAGTAGTATTTCCCAGGACTATGGCTACACCTTC
NA,NA,TRBJ2-3,14,TRBV5-1,CASSLAVPTDTQYF,TGCGCCAGCAGCTTGGCTGTCCCGACAGATACGCAGTATTTT
NA,TRBD1,TRBJ2-7,15,TRBV6-5,CASKAGDRASYEQYF,TGTGCCAGCAAAGCCGGGGACAGGGCCTCCTACGAGCAGTACTTC
NA,TRBD1,TRBJ1-3,15,TRBV7-6,CASSLAQGPGNTIYF,TGTGCCAGCAGCTTAGCACAGGGGCCTGGAAACACCATATATTTT
NA,NA,TRBJ2-2,14,TRBV28,CASSLRETTGELFF,TGTGCCAGCAGTTTGAGGGAAACCACCGGGGAGCTGTTTTTT
NA,TRBD2,TRBJ2-7,14,TRBV6-5,CASSRWTRAYEQYF,TGTGCCAGCAGTCGATGGACTAGAGCCTACGAGCAGTACTTC
NA,NA,TRBJ2-7,13,TRBV28,CASTGGPTYEQYF,TGTGCCAGCACCGGGGGGCCCACGTACGAGCAGTACTTC
NA,TRBD1,TRBJ2-1,14,TRBV29-1,CSVRGDRVGNEQFF,TGCAGCGTTCGAGGGGACAGGGTAGGCAATGAGCAGTTCTTC
NA,TRBD1,TRBJ1-2,14,TRBV28,CATNGQGASFGYTF,TGTGCCACTAACGGACAGGGGGCTTCTTTTGGCTACACCTTC
NA,NA,TRBJ2-3,14,TRBV28,CASSLAGPTDTQYF,TGTGCCAGCAGTTTAGCGGGGCCCACAGATACGCAGTATTTT
NA,NA,TRBJ2-1,15,TRBV6-1,CASSDRQVLYNEQFF,TGTGCCAGCAGTGACCGACAGGTCCTATACAATGAGCAGTTCTTC
NA,NA,TRBJ2-7,12,TRBV29-1,CSAGAFSYEQYF,TGCAGCGCTGGGGCTTTCTCCTACGAGCAGTACTTC
NA,TRBD2,TRBJ2-7,15,TRBV28,CASSFKGLAGYEQYF,TGTGCCAGCAGTTTTAAGGGGCTAGCGGGATACGAGCAGTACTTC
NA,TRBD1,TRBJ2-3,15,TRBV25-1,CASSRQGAVGDTQYF,TGTGCCAGCAGTAGGCAGGGGGCAGTTGGAGATACGCAGTATTTT
NA,NA,TRBJ2-3,14,TRBV7-2,CASSLLPSTDTQYF,TGTGCCAGCAGCTTACTCCCTAGCACAGATACGCAGTATTTT
NA,NA,TRBJ1-2,13,TRBV10-1,CASSADSNYGYTF,TGCGCCAGCAGCGCCGACAGTAACTATGGCTACACCTTC